This record covers a single T cell receptor beta chain. V was clipped by 4 bases and J by 4 bases, with 10 bases between them. CDR1 SNHLY and CDR2 FYNNEI come from the germline V gene. The CDR3 is made up of 13 amino acids. This entry belongs to a study of radiotherapy plus CTLA-4 blockade in lung cancer. TCRdb's table, derived via immunoSEQ multiplex PCR, lists solely in-frame clones and lacks some. The sample holds tens of thousands of clones, just under 85% seen once. This TCR was sampled from a human donor with non-small cell lung cancer whose response to radiotherapy plus ipilimumab could not be evaluated. Specimen: peripheral blood, collected from a patient treated with radiotherapy plus ipilimumab. V gene TRBV2 combines with J gene TRBJ1-1; D ambiguous. The CDR3 bases are TGTGCCAGCAGTGGAGGTTCCGGCACTGAAGCTTTCTTT. Translating it yields CASSGGSGTEAFF.